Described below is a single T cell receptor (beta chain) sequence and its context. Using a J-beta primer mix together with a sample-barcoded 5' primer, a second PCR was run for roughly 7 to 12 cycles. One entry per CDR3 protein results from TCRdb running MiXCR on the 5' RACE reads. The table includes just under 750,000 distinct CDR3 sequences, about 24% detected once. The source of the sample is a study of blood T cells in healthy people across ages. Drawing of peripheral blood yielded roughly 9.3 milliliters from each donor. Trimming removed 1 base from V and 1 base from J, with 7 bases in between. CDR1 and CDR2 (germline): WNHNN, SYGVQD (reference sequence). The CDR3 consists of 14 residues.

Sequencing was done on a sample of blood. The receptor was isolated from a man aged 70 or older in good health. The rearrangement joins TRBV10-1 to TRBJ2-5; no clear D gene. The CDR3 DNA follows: TGCGCCAGCAGTGAGTGGCACAGCCAAGAGACCCAGTACTTC. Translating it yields CASSEWHSQETQYF.